This T cell receptor beta chain was sequenced in a study of blood T cell repertoires in COVID-19. Study overall: Both acute and convalescent COVID-19 samples were obtained from the United States, Italy and Spain. PBMCs, B-cell-depleted T cells, or T cells were the source of the cDNA or gDNA that made up the material.

Germline CDR1 reads SGHRS; CDR2 reads YFSETQ. The CDR3 has 18 amino acids. The V gene end was trimmed by 2 bases and the J gene end by 1 base; junction bases not matched to a gene: 11. This clone has just one count. Original analysis: Reference gene primer amplification in the assay estimated nucleated cell counts. Sequenced by immunoSEQ multiplex PCR; TCRdb stores in-frame clones only, minus some. That table supplies the V and J calls and clone size; D and trimming were determined from the DNA. This table holds around 130,000 clones, roughly 79% found once. The receptor was derived from a human donor in a cohort sampled during active COVID-19. Sequences were obtained from peripheral blood. V and J are TRBV5-1 and TRBJ1-5; 8 positions match TRBD1. The CDR3 DNA reads as TGCGCCAGCAGCTTACAGGGGGAAGAGGACTGGAGCAATCAGCCCCAGCATTTT. This sequence encodes CASSLQGEEDWSNQPQHF.